The table lists the clone carrying this TCR beta chain with a count of one. This specimen belongs to a study of T cell responses to AZD1222 COVID-19 vaccine. Here immunoSEQ multiplex PCR was the method, and the copy in TCRdb shows in-frame clones only, minus some. Of about 180,000 clones in the sample, just over 85% were seen once. V was clipped by 4 bases and J by 7 bases; unmatched bases: 11. The CDR3 covers 16 residues. Germline V gene data show CDR1 as SNHLY and CDR2 as FYNNEI. The source of this sequence is an adult in good health. The rearrangement links TRBV2 to TRBJ2-1; TRBD1 matches at 9 bases. Specimen: peripheral blood, collected on day 0 of AZD1222 vaccination. This CDR3 is CASSAGTGWSANEQFF. In DNA, the CDR3 is TGTGCCAGCAGTGCCGGGACAGGGTGGTCCGCTAATGAGCAGTTCTTC.